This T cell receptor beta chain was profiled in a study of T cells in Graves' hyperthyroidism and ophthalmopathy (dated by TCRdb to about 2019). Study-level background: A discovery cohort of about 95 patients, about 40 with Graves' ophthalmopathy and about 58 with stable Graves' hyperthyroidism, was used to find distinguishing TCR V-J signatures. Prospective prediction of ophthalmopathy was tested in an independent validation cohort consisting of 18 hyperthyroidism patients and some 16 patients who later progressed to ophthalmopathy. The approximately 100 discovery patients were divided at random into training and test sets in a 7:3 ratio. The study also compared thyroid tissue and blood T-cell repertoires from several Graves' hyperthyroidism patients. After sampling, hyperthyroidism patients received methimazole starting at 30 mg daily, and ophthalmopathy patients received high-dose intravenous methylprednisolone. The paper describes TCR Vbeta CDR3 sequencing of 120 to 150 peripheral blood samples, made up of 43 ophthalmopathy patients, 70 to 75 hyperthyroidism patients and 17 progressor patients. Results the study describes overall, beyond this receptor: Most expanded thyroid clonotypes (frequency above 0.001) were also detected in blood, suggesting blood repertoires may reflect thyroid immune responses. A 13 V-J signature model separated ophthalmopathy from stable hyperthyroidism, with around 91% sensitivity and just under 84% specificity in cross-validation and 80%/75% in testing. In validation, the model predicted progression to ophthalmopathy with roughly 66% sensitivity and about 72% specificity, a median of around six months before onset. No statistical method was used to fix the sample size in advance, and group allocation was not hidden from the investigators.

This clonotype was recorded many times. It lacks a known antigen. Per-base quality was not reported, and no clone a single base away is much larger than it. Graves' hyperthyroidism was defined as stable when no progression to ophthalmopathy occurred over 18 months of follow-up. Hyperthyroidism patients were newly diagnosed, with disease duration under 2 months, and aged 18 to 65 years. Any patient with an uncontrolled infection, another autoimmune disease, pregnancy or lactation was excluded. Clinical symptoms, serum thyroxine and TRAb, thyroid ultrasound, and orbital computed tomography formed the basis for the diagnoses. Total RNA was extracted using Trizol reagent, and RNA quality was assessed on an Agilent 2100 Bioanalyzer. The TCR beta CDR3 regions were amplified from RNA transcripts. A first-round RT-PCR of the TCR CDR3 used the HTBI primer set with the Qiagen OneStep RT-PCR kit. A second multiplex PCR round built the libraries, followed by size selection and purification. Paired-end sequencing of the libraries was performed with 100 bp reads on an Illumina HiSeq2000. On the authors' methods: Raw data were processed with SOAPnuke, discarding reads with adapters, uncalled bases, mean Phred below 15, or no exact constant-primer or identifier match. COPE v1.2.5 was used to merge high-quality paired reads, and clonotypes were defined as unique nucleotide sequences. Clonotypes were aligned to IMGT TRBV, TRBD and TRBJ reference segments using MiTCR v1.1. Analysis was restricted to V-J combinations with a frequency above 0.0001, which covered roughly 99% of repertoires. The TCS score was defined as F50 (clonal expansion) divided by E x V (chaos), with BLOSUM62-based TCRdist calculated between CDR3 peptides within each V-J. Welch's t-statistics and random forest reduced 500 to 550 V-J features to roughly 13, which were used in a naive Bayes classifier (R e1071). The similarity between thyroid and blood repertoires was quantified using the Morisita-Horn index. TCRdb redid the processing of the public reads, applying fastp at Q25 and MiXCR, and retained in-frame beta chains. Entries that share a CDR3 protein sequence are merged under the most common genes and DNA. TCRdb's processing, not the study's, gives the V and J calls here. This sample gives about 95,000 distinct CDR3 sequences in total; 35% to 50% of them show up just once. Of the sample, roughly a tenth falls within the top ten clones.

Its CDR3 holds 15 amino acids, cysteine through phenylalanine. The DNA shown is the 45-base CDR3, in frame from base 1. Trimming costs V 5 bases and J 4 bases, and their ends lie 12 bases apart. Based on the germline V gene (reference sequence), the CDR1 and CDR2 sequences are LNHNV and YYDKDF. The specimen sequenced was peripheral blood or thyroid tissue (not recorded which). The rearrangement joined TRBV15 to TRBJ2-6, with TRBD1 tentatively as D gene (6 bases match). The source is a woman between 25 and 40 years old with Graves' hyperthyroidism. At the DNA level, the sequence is TGTGCCACCAGCGACACAGGGTCAGGGGCCAACGTCCTGACTTTC. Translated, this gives CATSDTGSGANVLTF.